The 8 T cell receptor beta chains reported below all come from one sample, sequenced in a study of T cells after yellow fever vaccination. MiXCR, run by TCRdb on the 5' RACE reads, gives a single entry per CDR3 protein. The sample includes some 27,000 distinct CDR3 sequences, roughly 6% seen only once; the top ten take 20% to 25%. The source was PBMCs, either bulk or a sorted T-cell subset (CD4+, CD8+, memory, or dextramer-sorted; not recorded which), collected on the day of the yellow fever booster vaccination. The receptors shown here come from a man between 25 and 39 years old who received the YFV17D yellow fever vaccine.

This clonotype was detected many times. The chain couples TRBV20-1 to TRBJ2-5, with 11 bases matching TRBD1. This CDR3 region has 15 residues. The junction had 8 bases not matched to a gene; V was cut back by 4 bases and J by 4 bases. Germline lookup yields CDR1 DFQATT and CDR2 SNEGSKA (reference sequence). CDR3 nucleotide sequence: TGCAGTGCTACTTCCGGGACAGGGGGGTTAGAGACCCAGTACTTC. Encoded protein: CSATSGTGGLETQYF.

This clonotype has a count of ten or more. V is TRBV20-1 and J is TRBJ2-1; the D gene is possibly TRBD2 (6 bases). This CDR3 region has 14 residues. Trimming stripped 2 bases from V and 6 bases from J, with 14 bases between. Germline values: CDR1 DFQATT, CDR2 SNEGSKA (reference sequence). Written as DNA, the CDR3 is TGCAGTGCTAGATCTCCCGGGACTGGCAATGAGCAGTTCTTC. Encoded protein: CSARSPGTGNEQFF.

The sample holds many counts of this clonotype. The chain couples TRBV24-1 to TRBJ1-5, with 10 bases lining up with TRBD1. The CDR3 runs 16 residues. The germline gives CDR1 KGHDR, CDR2 SFDVKD. V shed 3 bases, J shed 4 bases, and the junction held 5 bases outside the gene matches. This chain's CDR3 is CATSDAGGQGNQPQHF. Written as DNA, the CDR3 is TGTGCCACCAGTGATGCCGGGGGACAGGGGAATCAGCCCCAGCATTTT.

Many counts were recorded for this clonotype. The V call is TRBV7-2, the J call TRBJ2-1, with 14 positions matching TRBD2. Germline V gene sequence: CDR1 SGHTA, CDR2 FQGNSA. V was clipped by 0 bases and J by 8 bases; unmatched bases: 6. The CDR3 loop spans 17 amino acids. As DNA, the CDR3 is TGTGCCAGCAGCTTAGCCGGACTAGCGGGAGGTAAAGATGAGCAGTTCTTC. Amino acid sequence: CASSLAGLAGGKDEQFF. Based on the CDR3 plus reference TRBV7-2 and TRBJ2-1, the full variable domain is GAGVSQSPSNKVTEKGKDVELRCDPISGHTALYWYRQSLGQGLEFLIYFQGNSAPDKSGLPSDRFSAERTGGSVSTLTIQRTQQEDSAVYLCASSLAGLAGGKDEQFFGPGTRLTVL.

CDR3 nucleotides: TGTGCCAGTAGGAGGAGGCAAACGGGAGGCTACACCTTC. It codes for CASRRRQTGGYTF. The chain recombines TRBV19 with TRBJ1-2; D call uncertain. V dropped 6 bases and J dropped 8 bases, with 16 bases sitting between them. Per the germline V gene, CDR1 is LNHDA and CDR2 is SQIVND (reference sequence). This CDR3 is built from 13 residues. The full variable domain, completed using reference TRBV19 and TRBJ1-2, is DGGITQSPKYLFRKEGQNVTLSCEQNLNHDAMYWYRQDPGQGLRLIYYSQIVNDFQKGDIAEGYSVSREKKESFPLTVTSAQKNPTAFYLCASRRRQTGGYTFGSGTRLTVV.

This clonotype appeared a few times. This chain uses TRBV20-1 with TRBJ2-1; D gene ambiguous. This CDR3 comprises 12 residues. Trimming shortened V by 3 bases and J by 2 bases, and 5 bases separated the two germline ends. CDR1 and CDR2 (germline): DFQATT, SNEGSKA (reference sequence). The CDR3 DNA sequence: TGCAGTGCTAGCGGGCCCTACAATGAGCAGTTCTTC. Its translation: CSASGPYNEQFF.

This clonotype was recorded many times. The genes are TRBV10-1 and TRBJ1-2; maybe TRBD1 (5 bases). Germline loops: CDR1 WNHNN, CDR2 SYGVQD (reference sequence). V was pared by 4 bases and J by 3 bases, with 9 bases between. There are 13 residues in the CDR3. DNA for the CDR3: TGCGCCAGCAGTGCCGGGACCGACTATGGCTACACCTTC. Amino acid sequence: CASSAGTDYGYTF.

This clonotype was seen a handful of times. The genes are TRBV30 and TRBJ2-1, with a possible D match to TRBD2 (6 bases). Trimming left V 5 bases short and J 7 bases short, with 12 bases between. The germline V gene encodes CDR1 GTSNPN and CDR2 SVGIG (reference sequence). The CDR3 is 12 amino acids. The CDR3 spells CAWLYRENEQFF. The CDR3 bases are TGTGCCTGGCTATACCGGGAGAATGAGCAGTTCTTC.